This TCR beta chain was captured in a study of T cell responses to AZD1222 COVID-19 vaccine (dated by TCRdb to the early 2020s). A note on the overall study: AZD1222 recipients given second doses at about 4 weeks or at about 12 weeks were pooled, since spike-specific TCR depth and breadth were not found to differ between the two schedules. Trial participants were enrolled by age into subgroups of 18-55, 56-69 and 70-plus years, and about 150, 27 and 61 TCR-sequenced participants, respectively, were included in these subgroups. A total of approximately 240 trial participants underwent TCR sequencing, of whom about 210 received two doses of AZD1222 and about 25 received two doses of the MenACWY control vaccine.

From its cysteine to its phenylalanine, the CDR3 spans 11 amino acids. Only the CDR3 DNA is retained, 33 bases long and in frame from the first base. V sheds 2 bases and J sheds 5 bases, leaving 3 bases between their ends. As encoded in the germline V gene, CDR1 is SQVTM while CDR2 is ANQGSEA. The CDR3 regions of human TCRbeta chains were analyzed by immunosequencing. On the study's bioinformatics: Repertoire TCRs were matched against a reference library of SARS-CoV-2-specific TCRs generated with the MIRA antigen-specificity platform. Breadth meant the fraction of unique TCRs that were SARS-CoV-2-associated, whereas depth meant the fraction of total T cells that were SARS-CoV-2-associated. Each spike-specific TCR was assigned to its reactive spike region and to a CD4 or CD8 class using the MIRA data. Log10-transformed breadth and depth values were compared by one-way ANOVA with Sidak's multiple comparisons tests. TCRdb's version of the immuneACCESS table is confined to in-frame rearrangements and falls short of the full clone set. An unresolved V gene accounts for under half of the shortfall where checked; the remainder is of unknown origin. That table gives V, J and clone size, and the DNA gave D and trimming. In all, the sample holds about 92,000 clones, and 85% to 90% of those were seen once. Roughly a tenth of the sample goes to the ten largest clones.

The time point label here, explained by the study, means: baseline before first vaccination. The vaccinee samples were drawn from two UK trials, COV001 and COV002, one of which was a single-blind randomized controlled phase 2/3 trial testing AZD1222 (ChAdOx1 nCoV-19) in healthy adults. For TCRbeta chain sequencing, PBMC samples were collected from trial participants at day 0 and at day 28 after the second dose. Here is what the overall study found, with its caveats: Reportedly, almost half of the unique spike-specific TCRs recognized epitopes lying outside the regions that are mutated in the B.1.351 and B.1.1.7 variants. Because no day 14 peak-response samples were available, repertoires were characterized only after the peak T cell response. CD4 TCRs associated with the vaccine covered the entire spike protein, and the dominant responses were in regions 160-218 and 743-854. Most participants were white British and females outnumbered males, and the authors suggested that clonal diversity may have been underestimated. After two AZD1222 doses, spike-specific TCR breadth and depth were significantly higher than at day 0 and than in MenACWY recipients. Conclusions about previously exposed vaccinees are limited because only a handful of AZD1222 recipients were SARS-CoV-2 seropositive at baseline. The 56-69-year group was small, and its depth increase did not reach significance, likely because of low power.

Points on this clone: The antigen it binds to is not known. Qualities for individual bases were not recorded, and no much larger clone is one base off.

The receptor was isolated from an adult in good health. The receptor chain draws on TRBV29-1 and TRBJ2-2; no D gene call is confident. The source was peripheral blood, collected on day 0 of AZD1222 vaccination. The CDR3 protein: CSVERTGELFF. Read as DNA, the sequence is TGCAGCGTTGAACGAACCGGGGAGCTGTTTTTT.